The TCR beta chain described here comes from a study of metastatic and nonmetastatic thyroid tumors. Study-level information: Comparison of repertoires was carried out across blood and tumor or nodule tissue from malignant and benign thyroid patients. Findings of the study overall: Within blood and tumor, benign nodules reportedly had significantly lower TCR beta diversity than malignant thyroid tumors did.

There were no patients who had received any treatment before thyroid surgery. With 4 bases removed from V and 12 bases from J, the gap between germline ends came to 26 bases. The germline gives CDR1 SGHRS, CDR2 YFSETQ. CDR3 length: 16 residues. Original data processing: Clinicopathological groups supplied CDR3 differences that were used to build a distant-metastasis classifier for papillary thyroid cancer. TCRdb re-processed the PCR reads through MiXCR. In this record, the V and J calls reflect TCRdb's handling and not the investigators' own analysis. The table lists 60,000 to 75,000 clones, roughly 4% of them singletons. Comment on this clone: Antigen unknown. Other DNA sequences from this sample encode an identical CDR3 as well.

This sequence was found in a female donor with papillary thyroid cancer or a benign thyroid nodule (not recorded which). Some clones in this sample may be carry-over from other donors' samples. The sequenced sample consisted of blood. This chain connects TRBV5-1 to TRBJ2-1; the D gene is possibly TRBD2 (6 bases). Written as DNA, the CDR3 is TGCGCCAGCAGCCCCTTAGCTGGAGGGCCGTCAGTCGGGCAGTTCTTC. Translating it yields CASSPLAGGPSVGQFF.